This T cell receptor beta chain was observed in a study of cytomegalovirus exposure and HLA in healthy donors. The PCR had 60 Vbeta and 13 Jbeta primers. The data were produced by immunoSEQ multiplex PCR, yet TCRdb's version contains in-frame clones alone and is incomplete. This table has about 61,000 clones, approximately 87% appearing once. This sequence originates from a young man in good health and CMV-seronegative. The sequenced sample was PBMCs.

The DNA of the CDR3 is TGTGCCAGCAGCGTAGGTGACGGGGACTCCTACGAGCAGTACTTC. Amino acid sequence: CASSVGDGDSYEQYF. V is TRBV9 and J is TRBJ2-7; perhaps TRBD2 as D (5 bases). Germline CDR1 SGDLS, CDR2 YYNGEE. The germline V and J ends were trimmed by 0 bases and 0 bases, with 10 bases remaining between them. The CDR3 is 15 amino acids.